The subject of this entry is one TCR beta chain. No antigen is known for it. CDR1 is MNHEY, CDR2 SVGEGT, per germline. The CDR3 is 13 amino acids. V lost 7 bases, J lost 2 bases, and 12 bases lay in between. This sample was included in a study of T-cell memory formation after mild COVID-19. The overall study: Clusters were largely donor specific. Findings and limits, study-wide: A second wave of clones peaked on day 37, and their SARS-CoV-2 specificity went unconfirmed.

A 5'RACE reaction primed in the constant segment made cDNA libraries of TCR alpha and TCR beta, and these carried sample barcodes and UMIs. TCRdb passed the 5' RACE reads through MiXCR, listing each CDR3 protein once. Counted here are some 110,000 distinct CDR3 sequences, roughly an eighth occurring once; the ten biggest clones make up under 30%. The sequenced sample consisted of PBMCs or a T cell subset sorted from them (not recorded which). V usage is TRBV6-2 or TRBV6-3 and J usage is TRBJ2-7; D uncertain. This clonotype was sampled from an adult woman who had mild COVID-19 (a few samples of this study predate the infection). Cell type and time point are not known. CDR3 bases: TGTGCCAGCACCCCGACACCTACCTACGAGCAGTACTTC. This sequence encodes CASTPTPTYEQYF.